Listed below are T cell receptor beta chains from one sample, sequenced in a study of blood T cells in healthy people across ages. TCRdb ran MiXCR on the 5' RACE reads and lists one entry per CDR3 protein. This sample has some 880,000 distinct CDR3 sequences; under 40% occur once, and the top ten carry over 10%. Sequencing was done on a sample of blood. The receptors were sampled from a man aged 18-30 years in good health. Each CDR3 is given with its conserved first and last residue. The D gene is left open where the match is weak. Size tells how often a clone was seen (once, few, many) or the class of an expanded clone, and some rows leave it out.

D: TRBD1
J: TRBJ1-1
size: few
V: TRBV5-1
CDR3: CASRRQGSTEAFF
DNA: TGCGCCAGCAGAAGACAGGGAAGCACTGAAGCTTTCTTT

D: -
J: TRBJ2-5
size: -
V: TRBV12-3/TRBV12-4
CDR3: CASSLAVVRQETQYF
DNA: TGTGCCAGCAGTTTAGCGGTCGTCAGACAAGAGACCCAGTACTTC

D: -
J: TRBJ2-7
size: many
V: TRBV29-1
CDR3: CSVETDRSYEQYF
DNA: TGCAGCGTTGAAACCGACAGGAGCTACGAGCAGTACTTC

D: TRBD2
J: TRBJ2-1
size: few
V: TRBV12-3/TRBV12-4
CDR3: CASSLRSGGPYNEQFF
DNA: TGTGCCAGCAGTTTACGGAGCGGGGGGCCCTACAATGAGCAGTTCTTC

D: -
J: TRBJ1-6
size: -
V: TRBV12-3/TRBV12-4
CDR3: CASSSTRDRSLALHF
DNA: TGTGCCAGCAGTTCCACCCGGGACCGCTCTTTAGCTCTCCACTTT

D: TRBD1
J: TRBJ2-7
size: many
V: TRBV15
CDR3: CATSQKTQGADEQYF
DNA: TGTGCCACCAGCCAAAAGACACAGGGGGCTGACGAGCAGTACTTC

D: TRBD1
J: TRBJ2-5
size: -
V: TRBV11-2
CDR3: CASSLESQGVGETQYF
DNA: TGTGCCAGCAGCTTAGAAAGTCAGGGGGTAGGAGAGACCCAGTACTTC

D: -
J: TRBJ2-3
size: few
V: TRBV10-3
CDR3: CAISEHKSAGGTDTQYF
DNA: TGTGCCATCAGTGAGCATAAGTCGGCAGGGGGCACAGATACGCAGTATTTT

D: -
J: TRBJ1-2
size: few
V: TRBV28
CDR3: CASNSRGGPGGYTF
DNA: TGTGCCAGCAATTCAAGGGGGGGGCCGGGAGGCTACACCTTC

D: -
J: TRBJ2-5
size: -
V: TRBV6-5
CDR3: CASSYSRRRDEQYF
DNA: TGTGCCAGCAGTTACTCCCGACGGAGGGATGAGCAGTACTTC

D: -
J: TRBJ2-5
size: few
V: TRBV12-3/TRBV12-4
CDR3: CASTATRAWEQYF
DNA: TGTGCCAGCACCGCGACACGGGCGTGGGAGCAGTACTTC

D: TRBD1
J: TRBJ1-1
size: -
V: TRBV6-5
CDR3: CACSHRGYTEAFF
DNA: TGTGCCTGCAGTCACAGGGGCTACACTGAAGCTTTCTTT

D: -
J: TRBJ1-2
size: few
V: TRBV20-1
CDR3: CSAIDPLGNYGYTF
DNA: TGCAGTGCTATCGACCCCCTGGGAAACTATGGCTACACCTTC

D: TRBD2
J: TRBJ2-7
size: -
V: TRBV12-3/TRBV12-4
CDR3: CASSFFSGGAYNEQYF
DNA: TGTGCCAGCAGTTTTTTTAGCGGGGGGGCCTACAATGAGCAGTACTTC

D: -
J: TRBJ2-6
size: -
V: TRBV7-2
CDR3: CASSLEVAELTSGANVLTF
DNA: TGTGCCAGCAGCTTAGAGGTGGCAGAATTGACGTCTGGGGCCAACGTCCTGACTTTC

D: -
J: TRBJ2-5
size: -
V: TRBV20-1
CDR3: CSATPRSETQYF
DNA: TGCAGTGCCACGCCCCGCTCGGAGACCCAGTACTTC

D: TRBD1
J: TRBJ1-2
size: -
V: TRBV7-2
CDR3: CASSPRTGEGYGYTF
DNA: TGTGCCAGCAGCCCACGGACAGGGGAAGGGTATGGCTACACCTTC

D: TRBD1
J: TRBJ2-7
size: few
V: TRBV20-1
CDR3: CSARTGTEQYF
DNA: TGCAGTGCTAGGACAGGGACCGAGCAGTACTTC

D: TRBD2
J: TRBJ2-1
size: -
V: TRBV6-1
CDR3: CASSGGTSGFSYNEQFF
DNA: TGTGCCAGCAGCGGCGGGACTAGCGGATTTTCCTACAATGAGCAGTTCTTC

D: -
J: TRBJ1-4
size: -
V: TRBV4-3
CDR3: CASSQDLFGFRQGLDEKLFF
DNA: TGCGCCAGCAGCCAAGATTTGTTCGGGTTCCGGCAGGGGCTAGACGAAAAACTGTTTTTT

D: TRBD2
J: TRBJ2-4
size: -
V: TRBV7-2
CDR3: CASSLGSGGYNEQYF
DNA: TGTGCCAGCAGCTTAGGGAGCGGGGGGTACAATGAGCAGTACTTC

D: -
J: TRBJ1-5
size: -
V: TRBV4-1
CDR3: CASSQEETGSNQPQHF
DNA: TGCGCCAGCAGCCAAGAAGAGACGGGGAGCAATCAGCCCCAGCATTTT

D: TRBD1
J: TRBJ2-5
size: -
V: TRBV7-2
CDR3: CASSFRTGGKTQYF
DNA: TGTGCCAGCAGCTTTAGGACAGGGGGCAAGACCCAGTACTTC

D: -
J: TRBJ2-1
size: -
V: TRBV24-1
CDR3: CATSDSSRSSYNEQFF
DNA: TGTGCCACCAGTGATTCGTCCAGGAGCTCCTACAATGAGCAGTTCTTC

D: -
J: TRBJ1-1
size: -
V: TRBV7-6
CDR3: CAGSLAKGGTEAFF
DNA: TGTGCCGGCAGCTTAGCGAAGGGGGGCACTGAAGCTTTCTTT

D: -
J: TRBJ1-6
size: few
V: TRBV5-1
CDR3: CASSLDGRGNSPLHF
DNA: TGCGCCAGCAGCTTGGACGGCAGGGGCAATTCACCCCTCCACTTT

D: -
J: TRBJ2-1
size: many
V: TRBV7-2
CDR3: CASTEWRTADPYNEQFF
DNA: TGTGCCAGCACGGAATGGAGGACCGCCGACCCCTACAATGAGCAGTTCTTC

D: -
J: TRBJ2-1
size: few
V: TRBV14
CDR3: CASSQQGPRREQFF
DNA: TGTGCCAGCAGCCAACAGGGTCCACGAAGGGAGCAGTTCTTC

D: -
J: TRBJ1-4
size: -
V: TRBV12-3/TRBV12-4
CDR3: CASNDKGGRGNEKLFF
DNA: TGTGCCAGCAACGATAAAGGGGGGCGAGGTAATGAAAAACTGTTTTTT

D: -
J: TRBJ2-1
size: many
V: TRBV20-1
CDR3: CCLRAYNEQFF
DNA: TGCTGCTTAAGGGCCTACAATGAGCAGTTCTTC

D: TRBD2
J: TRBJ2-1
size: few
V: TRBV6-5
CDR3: CASSYVGLVVNEQFF
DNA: TGTGCCAGCAGTTACGTGGGACTAGTGGTCAATGAGCAGTTCTTC

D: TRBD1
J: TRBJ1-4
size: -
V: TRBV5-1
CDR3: CASSYRTGLNGKLFF
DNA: TGCGCCAGCAGCTATAGGACAGGGCTAAATGGAAAACTGTTTTTT

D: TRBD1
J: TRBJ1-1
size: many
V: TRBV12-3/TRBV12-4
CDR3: CASSLTGGRTEAFF
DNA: TGTGCCAGCAGTTTAACAGGGGGGAGGACTGAAGCTTTCTTT

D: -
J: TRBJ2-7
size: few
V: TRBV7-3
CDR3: CASSLGSAGEQYF
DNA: TGTGCCAGCAGCCTAGGGTCAGCGGGCGAGCAGTACTTC

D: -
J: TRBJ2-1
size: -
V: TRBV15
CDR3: CATSNRDSYNEQFF
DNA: TGTGCCACCAGCAACCGGGACTCCTACAATGAGCAGTTCTTC

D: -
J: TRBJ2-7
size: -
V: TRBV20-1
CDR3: CSAGGSYEQYF
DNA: TGCAGTGCGGGGGGATCCTACGAGCAGTACTTC

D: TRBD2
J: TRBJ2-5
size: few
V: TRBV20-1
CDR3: CSATDTSGRANEQYF
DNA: TGCAGTGCTACCGATACTAGCGGAAGGGCCAATGAGCAGTACTTC

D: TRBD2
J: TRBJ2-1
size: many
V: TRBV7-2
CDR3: CASSPTSGGGYEQFF
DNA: TGTGCCAGCAGCCCAACTAGCGGGGGGGGCTATGAGCAGTTCTTC

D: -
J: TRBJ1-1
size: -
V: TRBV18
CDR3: CASSPIRGSQNTEAFF
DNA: TGTGCCAGCTCACCAATTCGGGGGAGTCAGAACACTGAAGCTTTCTTT

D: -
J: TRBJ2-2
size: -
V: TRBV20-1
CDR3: CSAGDLRDAGELFF
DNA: TGCAGTGCTGGAGATCTCAGAGACGCCGGGGAGCTGTTTTTT